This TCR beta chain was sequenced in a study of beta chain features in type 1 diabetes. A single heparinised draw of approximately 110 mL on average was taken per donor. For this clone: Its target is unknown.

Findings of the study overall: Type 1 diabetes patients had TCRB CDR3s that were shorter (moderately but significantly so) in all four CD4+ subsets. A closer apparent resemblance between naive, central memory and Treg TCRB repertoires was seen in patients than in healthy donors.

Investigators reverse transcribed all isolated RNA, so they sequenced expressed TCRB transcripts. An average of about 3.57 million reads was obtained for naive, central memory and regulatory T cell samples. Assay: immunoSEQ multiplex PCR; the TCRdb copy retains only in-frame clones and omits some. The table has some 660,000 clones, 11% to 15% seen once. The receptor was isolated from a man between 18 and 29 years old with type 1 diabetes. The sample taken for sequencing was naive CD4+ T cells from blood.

The CDR3 DNA reads as TGTGCCAGCAGCTTGGTAAAGGGCACAGATACGCAGTATTTT. This translates into CASSLVKGTDTQYF. The chain is built from TRBV5-4 and TRBJ2-3, with D unclear. The CDR3 totals 14 residues. Germline CDR1 and CDR2: SGHNT and YYREEE (reference sequence). Trimming stripped 0 bases from V and 1 base from J, with 6 bases between.